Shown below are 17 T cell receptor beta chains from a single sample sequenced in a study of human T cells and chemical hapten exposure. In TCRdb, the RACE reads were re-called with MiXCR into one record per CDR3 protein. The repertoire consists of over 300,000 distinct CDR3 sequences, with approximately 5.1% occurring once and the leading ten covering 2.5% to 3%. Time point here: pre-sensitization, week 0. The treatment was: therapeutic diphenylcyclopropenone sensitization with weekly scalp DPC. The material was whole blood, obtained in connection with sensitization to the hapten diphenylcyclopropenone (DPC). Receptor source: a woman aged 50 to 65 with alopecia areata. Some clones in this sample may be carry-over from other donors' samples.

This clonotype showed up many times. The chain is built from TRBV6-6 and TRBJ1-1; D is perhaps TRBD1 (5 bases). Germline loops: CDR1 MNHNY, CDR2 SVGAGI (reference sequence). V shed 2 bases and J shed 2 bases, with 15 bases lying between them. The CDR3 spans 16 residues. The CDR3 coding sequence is TGTGCCAGCAGTTACGGCCAGGGCTGGTTAAACACTGAAGCTTTCTTT. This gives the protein CASSYGQGWLNTEAFF.

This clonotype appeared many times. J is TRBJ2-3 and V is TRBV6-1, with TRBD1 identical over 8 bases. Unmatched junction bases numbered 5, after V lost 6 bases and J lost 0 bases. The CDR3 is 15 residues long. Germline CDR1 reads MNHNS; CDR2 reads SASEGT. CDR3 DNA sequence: TGTGCCAGCAGCCAGGACAGGGTCAGCACAGATACGCAGTATTTT. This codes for CASSQDRVSTDTQYF.

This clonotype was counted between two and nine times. CDR3 residues: CASSLWASNNSPLHF. The CDR3 nucleotides read TGCGCCAGCAGCTTGTGGGCTTCGAACAATTCACCCCTCCACTTT. The rearrangement joins TRBV5-1 to TRBJ1-6; D call uncertain. Germline loops: CDR1 SGHRS, CDR2 YFSETQ. The CDR3 covers 15 residues. V lost 1 base and J 7 bases, leaving 12 bases between the germline ends. The full variable domain, completed using reference TRBV5-1 and TRBJ1-6, is KAGVTQTPRYLIKTRGQQVTLSCSPISGHRSVSWYQQTPGQGLQFLFEYFSETQRNKGNFPGRFSGRQFSNSRSEMNVSTLELGDSALYLCASSLWASNNSPLHFGNGTRLTVT.

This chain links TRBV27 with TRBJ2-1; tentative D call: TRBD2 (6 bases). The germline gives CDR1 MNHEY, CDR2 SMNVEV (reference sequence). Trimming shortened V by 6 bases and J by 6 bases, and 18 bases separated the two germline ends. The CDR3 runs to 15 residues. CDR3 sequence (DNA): TGTGCCAGCAGCCCTACCCGGGAGCGAGGCAATGAGCAGTTCTTC. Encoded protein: CASSPTRERGNEQFF.

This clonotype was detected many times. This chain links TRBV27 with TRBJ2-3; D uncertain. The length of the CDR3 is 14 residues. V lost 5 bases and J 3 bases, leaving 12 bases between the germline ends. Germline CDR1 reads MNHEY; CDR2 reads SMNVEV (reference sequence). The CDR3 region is CASSPALVTDTQYF. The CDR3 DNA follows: TGTGCCAGCAGTCCGGCCTTAGTTACAGATACGCAGTATTTT.

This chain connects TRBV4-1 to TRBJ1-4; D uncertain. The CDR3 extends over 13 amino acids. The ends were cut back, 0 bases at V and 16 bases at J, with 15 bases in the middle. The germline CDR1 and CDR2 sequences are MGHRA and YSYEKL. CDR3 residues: CASSQDLSVGKFF. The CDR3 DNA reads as TGCGCCAGCAGCCAAGATCTATCGGTAGGGAAGTTTTTT.

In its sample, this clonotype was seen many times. The CDR3 protein is CASSPRGTGQREQYF. CDR3 coding DNA: TGTGCCAGCAGCCCGCGGGGGACAGGGCAACGGGAGCAGTACTTC. The gene calls are TRBV9 and TRBJ2-7; TRBD1 agrees at 9 bases. With V trimmed by 4 bases and J by 7 bases, 12 bases remained unmatched. The length of the CDR3 is 15 residues. In germline, CDR1 is SGDLS, CDR2 YYNGEE.

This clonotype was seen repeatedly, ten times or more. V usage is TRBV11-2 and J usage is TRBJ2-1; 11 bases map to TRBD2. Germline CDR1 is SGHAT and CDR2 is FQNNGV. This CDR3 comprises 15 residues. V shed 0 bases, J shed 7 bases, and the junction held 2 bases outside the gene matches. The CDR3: CASSLEASGRNEQFF. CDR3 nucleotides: TGTGCCAGCAGCTTAGAGGCTAGCGGGAGGAATGAGCAGTTCTTC.

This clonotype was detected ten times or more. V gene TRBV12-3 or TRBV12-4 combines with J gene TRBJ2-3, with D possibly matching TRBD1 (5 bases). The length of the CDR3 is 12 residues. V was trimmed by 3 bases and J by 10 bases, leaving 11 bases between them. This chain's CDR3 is CASSLGSTAQYF. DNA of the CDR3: TGTGCCAGCAGTTTGGGGTCGACAGCGCAGTATTTT.

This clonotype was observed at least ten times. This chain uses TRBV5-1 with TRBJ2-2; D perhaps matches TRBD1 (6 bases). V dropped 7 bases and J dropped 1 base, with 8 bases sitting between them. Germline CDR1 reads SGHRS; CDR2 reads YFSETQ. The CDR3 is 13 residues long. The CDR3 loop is CASATGNTGELFF. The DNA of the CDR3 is TGCGCCAGCGCGACAGGGAACACCGGGGAGCTGTTTTTT. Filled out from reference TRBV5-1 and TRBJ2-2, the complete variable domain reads KAGVTQTPRYLIKTRGQQVTLSCSPISGHRSVSWYQQTPGQGLQFLFEYFSETQRNKGNFPGRFSGRQFSNSRSEMNVSTLELGDSALYLCASATGNTGELFFGEGSRLTVL.

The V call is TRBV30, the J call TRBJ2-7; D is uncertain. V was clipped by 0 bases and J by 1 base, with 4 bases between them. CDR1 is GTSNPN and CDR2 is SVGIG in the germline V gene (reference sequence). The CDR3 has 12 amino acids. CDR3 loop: CAWSVQSYEQYF. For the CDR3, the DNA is TGTGCCTGGAGTGTACAGTCCTACGAGCAGTACTTC.

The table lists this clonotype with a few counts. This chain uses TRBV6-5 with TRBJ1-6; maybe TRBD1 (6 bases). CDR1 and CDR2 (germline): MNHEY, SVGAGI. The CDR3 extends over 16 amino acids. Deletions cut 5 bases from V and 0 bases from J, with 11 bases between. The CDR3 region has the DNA TGTGCCAGCAGTAGACAGACAGGCTCCTATAATTCACCCCTCCACTTT. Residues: CASSRQTGSYNSPLHF.

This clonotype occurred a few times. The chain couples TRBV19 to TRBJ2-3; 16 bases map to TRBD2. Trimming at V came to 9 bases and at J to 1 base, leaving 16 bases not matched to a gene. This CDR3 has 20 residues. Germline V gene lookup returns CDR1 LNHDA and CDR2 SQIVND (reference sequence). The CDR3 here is CASRPVQGLAGGHGTDTQYF. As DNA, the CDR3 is TGTGCCAGCAGGCCTGTCCAGGGACTAGCGGGGGGGCACGGCACAGATACGCAGTATTTT.

Written as DNA, the CDR3 is TGTGCCAGCAGCAAATGGGGGCAGGGATATTTCAACACTGAAGCTTTCTTT. This encodes CASSKWGQGYFNTEAFF. The chain uses TRBV21-1 and TRBJ1-1; the D call TRBD1 from the table was never checked on the DNA. TRBV21-1 is a documented pseudogene. This CDR3 spans 17 amino acids.

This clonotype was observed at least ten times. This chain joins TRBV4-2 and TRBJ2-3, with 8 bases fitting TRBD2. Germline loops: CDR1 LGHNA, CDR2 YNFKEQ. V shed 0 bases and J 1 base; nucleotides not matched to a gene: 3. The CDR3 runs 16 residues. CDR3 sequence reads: CASSQEKTSGTDTQYF. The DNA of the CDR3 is TGTGCCAGCAGCCAAGAAAAGACTAGCGGCACAGATACGCAGTATTTT.

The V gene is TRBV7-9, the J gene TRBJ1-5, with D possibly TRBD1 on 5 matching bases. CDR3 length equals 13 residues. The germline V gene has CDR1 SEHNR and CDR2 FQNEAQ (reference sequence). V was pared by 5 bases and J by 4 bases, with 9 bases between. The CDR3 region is CASSAEGNQPQHF. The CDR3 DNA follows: TGTGCCAGCAGCGCGGAGGGGAATCAGCCCCAGCATTTT.

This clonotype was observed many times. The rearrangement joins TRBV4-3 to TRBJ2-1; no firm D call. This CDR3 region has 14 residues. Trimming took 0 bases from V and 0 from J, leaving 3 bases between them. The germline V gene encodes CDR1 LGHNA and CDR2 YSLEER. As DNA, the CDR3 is TGCGCCAGCAGCCAAGAGAGCTCCTACAATGAGCAGTTCTTC. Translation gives CASSQESSYNEQFF.